This T cell receptor beta chain was obtained from a study of blood T cell repertoires in COVID-19. This table comes from immunoSEQ multiplex PCR, and its TCRdb copy is limited to in-frame clones, with some not included. The sample records roughly 150,000 clones, 75% to 90% being singletons. Researchers sorted participants into cohorts using their self-reported clinical history. The CDR3 covers 14 residues. The germline gives CDR1 SGDLS, CDR2 YYNGEE. Trimming shortened V by 0 bases and J by 9 bases, and 16 bases separated the two germline ends. The V gene is TRBV9, the J gene TRBJ2-7, with D perhaps matching TRBD2 (6 bases). The TCR originated in a man aged 70-80 years who had been exposed to COVID-19. The specimen was PBMCs or T cells enriched from blood (not recorded which). CDR3 sequence reads: CASSVDASGVGQYF. DNA of the CDR3: TGTGCCAGCAGCGTAGATGCTTCGGGGGTCGGGCAGTACTTC.